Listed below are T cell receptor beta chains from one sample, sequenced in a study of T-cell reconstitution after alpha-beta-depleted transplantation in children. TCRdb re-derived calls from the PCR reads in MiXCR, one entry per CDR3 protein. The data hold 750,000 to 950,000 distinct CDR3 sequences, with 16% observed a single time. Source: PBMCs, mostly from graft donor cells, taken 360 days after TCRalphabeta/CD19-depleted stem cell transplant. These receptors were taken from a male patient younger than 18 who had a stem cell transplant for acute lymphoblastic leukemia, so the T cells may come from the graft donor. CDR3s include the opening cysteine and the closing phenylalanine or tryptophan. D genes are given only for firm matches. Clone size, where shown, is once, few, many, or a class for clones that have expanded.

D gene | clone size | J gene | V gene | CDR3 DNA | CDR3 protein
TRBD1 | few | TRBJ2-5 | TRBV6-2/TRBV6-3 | TGTGCCAGCAGTCTAAGGACAGGGGTTGAGGAGACCCAGTACTTC | CASSLRTGVEETQYF
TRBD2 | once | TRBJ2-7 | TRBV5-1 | TGCGCCAGCAGCTCAAGGAGTACTAGCGGCACCTACGAGCAGTACTTC | CASSSRSTSGTYEQYF
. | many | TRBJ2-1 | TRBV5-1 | TGCGCCAGCAGCTTGGGGGGTTCAAGGGCCAATGAGCAGTTCTTC | CASSLGGSRANEQFF
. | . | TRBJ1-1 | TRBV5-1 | TGCGCCAGCAGCTTGGTGACCCAGGGCACTGAAGCTTTCTTT | CASSLVTQGTEAFF
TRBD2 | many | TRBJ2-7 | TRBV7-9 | TGTGCCAGCAGCTTGGGGCGGGAGAAGTACGAGCAGTACTTC | CASSLGREKYEQYF
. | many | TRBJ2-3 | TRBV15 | TGTGCCACCAGCAGAGATTTCGGAGATACGCAGTATTTT | CATSRDFGDTQYF
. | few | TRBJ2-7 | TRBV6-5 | TGTGCCAGCAGTTACTCGAGGCAACACGGGAAAGGTCGGTACGAGCAGTACTTC | CASSYSRQHGKGRYEQYF
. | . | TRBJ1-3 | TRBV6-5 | TGTGCCAGCAGTTACTCGGGGACGGCTGGAAACACCATATATTTT | CASSYSGTAGNTIYF
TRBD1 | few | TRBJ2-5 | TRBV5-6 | TGTGCCAGCAGCGGGGGACAGGGAGGGACCCTCCACGAGACCCAGTACTTC | CASSGGQGGTLHETQYF
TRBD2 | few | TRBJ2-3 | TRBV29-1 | TGCAGCGCTAAAGCGGGAGGCCACCCAGATACGCAGTATTTT | CSAKAGGHPDTQYF
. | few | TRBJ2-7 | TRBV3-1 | TGTGCCAGCAGCCCACGCGGGGTCAGGGCCTACGAGCAGTACTTC | CASSPRGVRAYEQYF
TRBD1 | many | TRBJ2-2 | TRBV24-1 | TGTGCCACCAGTGATTTTCGGGACAGGGGGTCCGGGGAGCTGTTTTTT | CATSDFRDRGSGELFF
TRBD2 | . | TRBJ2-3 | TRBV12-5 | TGTGCTAGTGGTTTCATGACGACCGGGGAACTAGCGGGCGGCACAGATACGCAGTATTTT | CASGFMTTGELAGGTDTQYF
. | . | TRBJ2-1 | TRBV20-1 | TGCAGTGGCCTCACCCTTTACCGGGCCGAATCCTACAATGAGCAGTTCTTC | CSGLTLYRAESYNEQFF
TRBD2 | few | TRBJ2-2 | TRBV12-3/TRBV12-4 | TGTGCCAGCAGTCACGGACTAGCGGGATTTGGGGAGCTGTTTTTT | CASSHGLAGFGELFF
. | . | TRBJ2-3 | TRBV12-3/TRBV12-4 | TGTGCCAGCAGTTTCCAGGTCTTCACAGATACGCAGTATTTT | CASSFQVFTDTQYF
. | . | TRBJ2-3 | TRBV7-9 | TGTGCCAGCACCAGCGGTGACGGGCACACAGATACGCAGTATTTT | CASTSGDGHTDTQYF
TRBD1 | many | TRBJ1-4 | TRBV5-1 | TGCGCCAGCAGCCTGGGACAGGGCGCCGAAAAACTGTTTTTT | CASSLGQGAEKLFF
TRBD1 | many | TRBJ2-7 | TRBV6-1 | TGTGCCAGCACCCCGGACAGGGGGACCTACGAGCAGTACTTC | CASTPDRGTYEQYF
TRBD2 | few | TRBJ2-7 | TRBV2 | TGTGCCAGCAGTACGACTAGCCGGTCCTACGAGCAGTACTTC | CASSTTSRSYEQYF
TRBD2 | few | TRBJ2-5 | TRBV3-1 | TGTGCCTGCAGCCAGTTCGGCGGGAGAGGAGAGACCCAGTACTTC | CACSQFGGRGETQYF
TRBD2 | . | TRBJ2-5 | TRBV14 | TGTGCCAGCAGCCCGGCGGGACTAGCGAAAGAGACCCAGTACTTC | CASSPAGLAKETQYF
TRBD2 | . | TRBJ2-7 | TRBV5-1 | TGCGCCAGCAGCCGGGGGGGGCAGGGGAGACCCTTCTCCTACGAGCAGTACTTC | CASSRGGQGRPFSYEQYF
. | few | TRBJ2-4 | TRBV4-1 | TGCGCCAGCAGCCAACCGACAAGTAAAGCCAAAAACATTCAGTACTTC | CASSQPTSKAKNIQYF
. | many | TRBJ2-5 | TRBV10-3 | TGTGCCATCAGTGAGTACGGCAGGCCAACAAGTTTGGAGACCCAGTACTTC | CAISEYGRPTSLETQYF
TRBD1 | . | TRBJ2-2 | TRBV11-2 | TGTGCCAGCAGCCCCCTACAGGGGGCCGGGGAGCTGTTTTTT | CASSPLQGAGELFF
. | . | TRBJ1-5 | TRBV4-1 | TGCGCCAGCAGCCAAGTAGAGGTCTTCCATCAGCCCCAGCATTTT | CASSQVEVFHQPQHF
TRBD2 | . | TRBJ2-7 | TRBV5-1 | TGCGCCAGCAGCTTACTAGCTAGCGGGATGGGCTACGAGCAGTACTTC | CASSLLASGMGYEQYF
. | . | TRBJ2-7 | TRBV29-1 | TGCAGCGTTGGATGGGGAGGCCTCTACGAGCAGTACTTC | CSVGWGGLYEQYF
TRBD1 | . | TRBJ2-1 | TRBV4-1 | TGCGCCAGCAGCCAAGAAGGGCAGGGGGCGAATGAGCAGTTCTTC | CASSQEGQGANEQFF
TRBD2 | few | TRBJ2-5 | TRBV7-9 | TGTGCCAGCAGCTCTTGGGACTATCGGGAGACCCAGTACTTC | CASSSWDYRETQYF
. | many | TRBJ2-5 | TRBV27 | TGTGCCAGCAGTTCGGAGGCGACAGGAGAGACCCAGTACTTC | CASSSEATGETQYF
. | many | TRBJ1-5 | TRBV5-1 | TGCGCCAGCAGCTTACAAGGGGGCAATCAGCCCCAGCATTTT | CASSLQGGNQPQHF
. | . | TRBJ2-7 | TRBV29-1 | TGCAGCGTTGAAGCCGGGACGGATTCCTACGAGCAGTACTTC | CSVEAGTDSYEQYF
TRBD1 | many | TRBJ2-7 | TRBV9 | TGTGCCAGCAGCGTAGGACAGGGGGCCAACGAGCAGTACTTC | CASSVGQGANEQYF
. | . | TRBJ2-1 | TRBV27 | TGTGCCAGCAGACGGGGGCTAGCCACCAATGAGCAGTTCTTC | CASRRGLATNEQFF
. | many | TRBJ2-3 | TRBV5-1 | TGCGCCAGCAGCTTGGCGGGCACAGATACGCAGTATTTT | CASSLAGTDTQYF
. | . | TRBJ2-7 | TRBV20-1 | TGCAGTGCTACCCCTCGTTCAGACAAGATCTACGAGCAGTACTTC | CSATPRSDKIYEQYF
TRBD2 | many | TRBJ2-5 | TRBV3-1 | TGTGCCAGCAGCCCCCGGGACTACTCGGAGACCCAGTACTTC | CASSPRDYSETQYF
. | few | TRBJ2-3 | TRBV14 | TGTGCCAGCAGCCAGCAACAAGGAGATACGCAGTATTTT | CASSQQQGDTQYF
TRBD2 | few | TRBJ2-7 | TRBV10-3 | TGTGCCACTCAGACTAGCGGCGGCGAGCAGTACTTC | CATQTSGGEQYF